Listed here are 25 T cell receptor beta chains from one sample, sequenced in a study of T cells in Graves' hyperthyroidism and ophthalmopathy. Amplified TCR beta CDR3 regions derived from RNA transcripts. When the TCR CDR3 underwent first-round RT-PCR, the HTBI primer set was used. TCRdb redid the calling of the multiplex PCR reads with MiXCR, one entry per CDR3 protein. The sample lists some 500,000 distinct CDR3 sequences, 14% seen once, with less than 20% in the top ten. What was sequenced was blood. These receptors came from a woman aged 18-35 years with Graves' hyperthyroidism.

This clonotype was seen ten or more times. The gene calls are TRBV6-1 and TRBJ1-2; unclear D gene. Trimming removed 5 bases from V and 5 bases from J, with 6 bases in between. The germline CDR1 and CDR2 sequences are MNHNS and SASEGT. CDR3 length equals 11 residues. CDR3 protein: CASSPAYGYTF. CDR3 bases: TGTGCCAGCAGTCCGGCTTATGGCTACACCTTC.

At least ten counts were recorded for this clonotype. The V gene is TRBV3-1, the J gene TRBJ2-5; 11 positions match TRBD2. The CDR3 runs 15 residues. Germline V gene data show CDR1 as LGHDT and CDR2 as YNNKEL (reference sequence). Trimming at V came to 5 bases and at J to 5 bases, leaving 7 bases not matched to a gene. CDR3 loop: CASSSLAGVRETQYF. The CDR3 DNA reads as TGTGCCAGCAGCTCACTAGCGGGAGTCCGGGAGACCCAGTACTTC.

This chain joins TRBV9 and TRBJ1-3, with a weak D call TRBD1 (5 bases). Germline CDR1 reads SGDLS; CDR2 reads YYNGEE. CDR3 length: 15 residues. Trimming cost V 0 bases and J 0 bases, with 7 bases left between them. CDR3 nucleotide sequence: TGTGCCAGCAGCGTAGGTCAGGGCTCTGGAAACACCATATATTTT. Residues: CASSVGQGSGNTIYF.

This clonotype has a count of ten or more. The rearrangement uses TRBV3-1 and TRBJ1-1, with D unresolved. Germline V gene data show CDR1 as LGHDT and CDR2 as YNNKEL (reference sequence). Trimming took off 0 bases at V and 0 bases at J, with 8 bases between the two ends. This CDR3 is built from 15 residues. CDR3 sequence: CASSQDPTLNTEAFF. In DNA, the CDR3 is TGTGCCAGCAGCCAAGATCCCACACTGAACACTGAAGCTTTCTTT.

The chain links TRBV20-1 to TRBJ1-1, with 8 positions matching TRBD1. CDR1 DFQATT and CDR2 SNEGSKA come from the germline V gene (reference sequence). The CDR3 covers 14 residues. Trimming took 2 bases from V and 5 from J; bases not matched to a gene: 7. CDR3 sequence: CSARRRQGLTEAFF. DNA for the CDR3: TGCAGTGCTAGACGTAGACAGGGGCTGACTGAAGCTTTCTTT.

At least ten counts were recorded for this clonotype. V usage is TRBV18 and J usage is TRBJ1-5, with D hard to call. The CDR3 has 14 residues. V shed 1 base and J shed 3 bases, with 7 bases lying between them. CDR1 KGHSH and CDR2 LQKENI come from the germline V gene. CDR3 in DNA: TGTGCCAGCTCACCACGGACCAACAATCAGCCCCAGCATTTT. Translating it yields CASSPRTNNQPQHF.

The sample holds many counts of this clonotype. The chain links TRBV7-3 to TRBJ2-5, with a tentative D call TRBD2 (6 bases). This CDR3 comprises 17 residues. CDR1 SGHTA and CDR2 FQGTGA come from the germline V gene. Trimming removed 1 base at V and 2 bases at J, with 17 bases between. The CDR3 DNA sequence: TGTGCCAGCAGCTTAATGGGAGGTAGCGGCCCACAAGAGACCCAGTACTTC. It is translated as CASSLMGGSGPQETQYF.

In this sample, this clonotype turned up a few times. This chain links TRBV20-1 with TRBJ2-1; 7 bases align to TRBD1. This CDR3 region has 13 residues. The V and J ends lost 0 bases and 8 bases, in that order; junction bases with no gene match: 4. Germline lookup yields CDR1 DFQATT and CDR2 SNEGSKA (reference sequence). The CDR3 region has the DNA TGCAGTGCTAGAGATCCAAGGGGGCATGAGCAGTTCTTC. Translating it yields CSARDPRGHEQFF.

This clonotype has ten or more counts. The CDR3 nucleotides are TGTGCCAGCAGTTCCCTAGGGGCTAGCACAATCTACGAGCAGTACGTC. It yields the protein CASSSLGASTIYEQYV. V is TRBV27 and J is TRBJ2-7; perhaps D is TRBD1 or TRBD2 (5 bases each). Germline loops: CDR1 MNHEY, CDR2 SMNVEV (reference sequence). Trimming cost V 4 bases and J 3 bases, with 19 bases left between them. This CDR3 has 16 amino acids.

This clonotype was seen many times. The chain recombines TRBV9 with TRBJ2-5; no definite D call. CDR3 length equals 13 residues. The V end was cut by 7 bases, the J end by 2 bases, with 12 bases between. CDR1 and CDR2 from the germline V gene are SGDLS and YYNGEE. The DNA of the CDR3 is TGTGCCAGCTCGCAGTCTCCGCAAGAGACCCAGTACTTC. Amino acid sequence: CASSQSPQETQYF.

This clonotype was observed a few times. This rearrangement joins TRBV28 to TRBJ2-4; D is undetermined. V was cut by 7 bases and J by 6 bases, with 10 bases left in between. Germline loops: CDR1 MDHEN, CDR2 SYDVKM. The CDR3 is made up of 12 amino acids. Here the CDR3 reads CASKTPGNIQYF. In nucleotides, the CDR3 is TGTGCCAGCAAAACTCCAGGAAACATTCAGTACTTC.

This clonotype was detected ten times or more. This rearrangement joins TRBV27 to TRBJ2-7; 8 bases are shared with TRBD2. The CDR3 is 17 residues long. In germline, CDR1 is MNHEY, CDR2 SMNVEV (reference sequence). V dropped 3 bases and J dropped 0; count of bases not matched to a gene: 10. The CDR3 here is CASSLVTSDLSSYEQYV. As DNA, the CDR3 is TGTGCCAGCAGTTTGGTGACTAGCGATTTGAGCTCCTACGAGCAGTACGTC.

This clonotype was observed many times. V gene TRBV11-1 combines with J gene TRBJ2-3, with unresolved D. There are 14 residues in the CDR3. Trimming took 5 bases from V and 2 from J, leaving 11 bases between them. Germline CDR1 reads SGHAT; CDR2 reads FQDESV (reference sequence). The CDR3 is CASSLDAVTDTQYF. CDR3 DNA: TGTGCCAGCAGCCTAGACGCCGTCACAGATACGCAGTATTTT.

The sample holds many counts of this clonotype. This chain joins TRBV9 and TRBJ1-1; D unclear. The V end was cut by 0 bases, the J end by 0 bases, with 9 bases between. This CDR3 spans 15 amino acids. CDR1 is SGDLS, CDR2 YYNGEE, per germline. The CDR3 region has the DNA TGTGCCAGCAGCGTAGATGAGTCGGTGAACACTGAAGCTTTCTTT. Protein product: CASSVDESVNTEAFF. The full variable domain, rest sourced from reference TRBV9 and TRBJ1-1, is DSGVTQTPKHLITATGQRVTLRCSPRSGDLSVYWYQQSLDQGLQFLIQYYNGEERAKGNILERFSAQQFPDLHSELNLSSLELGDSALYFCASSVDESVNTEAFFGQGTRLTVV.

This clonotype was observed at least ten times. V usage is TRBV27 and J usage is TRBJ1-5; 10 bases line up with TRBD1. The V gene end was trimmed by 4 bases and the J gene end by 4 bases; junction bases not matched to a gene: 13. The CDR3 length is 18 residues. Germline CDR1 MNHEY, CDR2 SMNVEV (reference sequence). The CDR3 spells CASSSFNIGQGGNQPQHF. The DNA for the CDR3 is TGTGCCAGCAGTTCCTTCAACATAGGACAGGGGGGGAATCAGCCCCAGCATTTT.

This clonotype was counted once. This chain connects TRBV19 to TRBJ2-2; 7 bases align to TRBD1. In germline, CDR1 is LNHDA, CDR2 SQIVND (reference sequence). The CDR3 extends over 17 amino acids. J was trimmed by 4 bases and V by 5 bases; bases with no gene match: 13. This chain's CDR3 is CASSGSGTVFSTGELFF. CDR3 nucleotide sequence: TGTGCCAGTAGTGGGTCCGGGACAGTCTTCTCCACCGGGGAGCTGTTTTTT.

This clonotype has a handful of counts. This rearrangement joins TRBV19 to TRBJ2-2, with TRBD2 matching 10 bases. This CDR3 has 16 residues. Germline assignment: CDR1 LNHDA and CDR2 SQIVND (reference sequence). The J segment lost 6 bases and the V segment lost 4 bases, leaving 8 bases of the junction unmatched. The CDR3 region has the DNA TGTGCCAGTAGTAAGATCGAGCGGGAGGGAGCCGGGGAGCTGTTTTTT. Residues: CASSKIEREGAGELFF.

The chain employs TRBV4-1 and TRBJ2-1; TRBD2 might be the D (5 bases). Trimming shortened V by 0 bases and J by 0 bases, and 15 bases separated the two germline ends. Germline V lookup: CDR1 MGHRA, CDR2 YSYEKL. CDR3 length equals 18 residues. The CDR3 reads CASSQDSWEPSSYNEQFF. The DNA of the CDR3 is TGCGCCAGCAGCCAAGATTCGTGGGAGCCTTCCTCCTACAATGAGCAGTTCTTC.

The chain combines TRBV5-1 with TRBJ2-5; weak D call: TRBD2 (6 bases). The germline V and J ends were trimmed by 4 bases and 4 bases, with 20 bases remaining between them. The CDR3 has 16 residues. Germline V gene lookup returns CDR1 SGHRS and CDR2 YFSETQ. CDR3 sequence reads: CASSLPEAEGVETQYF. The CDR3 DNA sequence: TGCGCCAGCAGCCTTCCGGAGGCGGAGGGAGTAGAGACCCAGTACTTC.

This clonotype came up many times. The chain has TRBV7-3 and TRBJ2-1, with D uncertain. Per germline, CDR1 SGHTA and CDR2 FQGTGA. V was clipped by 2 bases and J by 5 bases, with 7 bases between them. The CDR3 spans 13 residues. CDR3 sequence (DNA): TGTGCCAGCAGCTTAGACCACAACAATGAGCAGTTCTTC. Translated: CASSLDHNNEQFF.

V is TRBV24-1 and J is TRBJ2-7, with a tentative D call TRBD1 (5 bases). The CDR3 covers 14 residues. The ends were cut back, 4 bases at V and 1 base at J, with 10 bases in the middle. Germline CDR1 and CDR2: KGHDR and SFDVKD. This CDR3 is CATSEGDSSYEQYF. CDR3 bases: TGTGCCACCAGTGAGGGTGACAGTTCCTACGAGCAGTACTTC.

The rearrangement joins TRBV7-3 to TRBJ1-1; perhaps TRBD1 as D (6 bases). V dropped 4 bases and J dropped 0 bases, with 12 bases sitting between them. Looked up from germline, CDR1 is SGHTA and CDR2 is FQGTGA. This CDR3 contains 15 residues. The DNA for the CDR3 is TGTGCCAGCAGCTCGGGACAAGGCATGAACACTGAAGCTTTCTTT. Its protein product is CASSSGQGMNTEAFF.

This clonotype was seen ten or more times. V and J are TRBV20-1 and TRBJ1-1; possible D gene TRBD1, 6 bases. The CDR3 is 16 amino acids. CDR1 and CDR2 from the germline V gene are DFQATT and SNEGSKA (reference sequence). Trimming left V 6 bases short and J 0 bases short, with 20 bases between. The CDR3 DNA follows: TGCAGTGCAGCCCTTAGGGGGGGGGGTCTGAACACTGAAGCTTTCTTT. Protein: CSAALRGGGLNTEAFF.

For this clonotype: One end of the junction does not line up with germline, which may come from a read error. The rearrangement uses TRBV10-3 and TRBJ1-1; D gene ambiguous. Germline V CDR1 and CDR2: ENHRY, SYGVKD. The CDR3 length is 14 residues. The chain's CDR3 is CAVSGDRGNTEAFF. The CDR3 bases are TGTGCCGTCAGTGGTGACCGGGGGAACACTGAAGCTTTCTTT.

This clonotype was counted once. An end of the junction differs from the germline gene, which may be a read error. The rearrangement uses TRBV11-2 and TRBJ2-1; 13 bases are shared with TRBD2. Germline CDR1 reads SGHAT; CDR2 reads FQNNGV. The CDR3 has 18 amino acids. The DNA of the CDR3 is TGTGCCAGCAGCTTCAGACTAGCGGGAGGCTCCTCCCACAATGAGCAGTTCTTC. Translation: CASSFRLAGGSSHNEQFF.